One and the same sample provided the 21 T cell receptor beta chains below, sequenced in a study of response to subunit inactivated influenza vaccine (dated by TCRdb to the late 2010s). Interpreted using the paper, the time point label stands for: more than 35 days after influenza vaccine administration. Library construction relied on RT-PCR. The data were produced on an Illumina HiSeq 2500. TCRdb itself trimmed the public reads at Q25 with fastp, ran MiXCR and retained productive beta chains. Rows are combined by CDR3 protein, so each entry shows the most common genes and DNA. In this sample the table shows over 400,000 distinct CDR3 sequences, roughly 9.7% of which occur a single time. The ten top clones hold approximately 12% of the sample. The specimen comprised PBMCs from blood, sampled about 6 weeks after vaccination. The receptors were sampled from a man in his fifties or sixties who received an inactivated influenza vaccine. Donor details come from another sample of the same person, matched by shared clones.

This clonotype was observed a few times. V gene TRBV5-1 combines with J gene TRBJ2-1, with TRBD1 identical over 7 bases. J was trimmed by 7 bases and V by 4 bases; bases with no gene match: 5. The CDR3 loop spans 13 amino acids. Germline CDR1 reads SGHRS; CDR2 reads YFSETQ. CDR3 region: CASSDRQGNEQFF. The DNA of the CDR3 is TGCGCCAGCAGCGACAGACAGGGAAATGAGCAGTTCTTC.

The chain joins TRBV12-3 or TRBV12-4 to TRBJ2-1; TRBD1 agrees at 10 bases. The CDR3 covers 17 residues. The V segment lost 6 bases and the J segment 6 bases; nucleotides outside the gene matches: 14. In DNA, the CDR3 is TGTGCCAGCAGATCATTTCCCGGGACAGGGGTTATCAATGAGCAGTTCTTC. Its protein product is CASRSFPGTGVINEQFF.

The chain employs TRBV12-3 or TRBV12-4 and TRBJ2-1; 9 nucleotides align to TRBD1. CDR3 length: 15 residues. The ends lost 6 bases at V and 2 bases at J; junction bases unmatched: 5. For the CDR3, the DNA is TGTGCCAGCAGCATACAGGGGGCAGCCTACAATGAGCAGTTCTTC. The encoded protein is CASSIQGAAYNEQFF.

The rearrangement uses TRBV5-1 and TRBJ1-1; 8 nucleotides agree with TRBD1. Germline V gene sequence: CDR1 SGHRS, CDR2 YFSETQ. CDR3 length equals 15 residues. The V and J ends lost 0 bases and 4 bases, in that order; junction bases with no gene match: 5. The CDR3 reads CASSLDRGAATEAFF. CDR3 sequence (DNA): TGCGCCAGCAGCTTGGACAGGGGGGCGGCCACTGAAGCTTTCTTT.

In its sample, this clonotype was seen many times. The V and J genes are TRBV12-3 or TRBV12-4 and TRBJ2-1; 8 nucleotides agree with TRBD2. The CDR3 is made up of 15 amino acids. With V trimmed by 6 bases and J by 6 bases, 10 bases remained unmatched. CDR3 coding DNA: TGTGCCAGCAGACCCGGGACTAGGCGCTTCAATGAGCAGTTCTTC. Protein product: CASRPGTRRFNEQFF.

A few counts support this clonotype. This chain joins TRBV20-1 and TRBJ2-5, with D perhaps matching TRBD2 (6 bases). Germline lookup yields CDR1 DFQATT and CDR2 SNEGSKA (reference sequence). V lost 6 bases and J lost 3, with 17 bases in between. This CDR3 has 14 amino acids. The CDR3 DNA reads TGCAGTGCCCTAACGGGAGAAGGGGAAGAGACCCAGTACTTC. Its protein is CSALTGEGEETQYF.

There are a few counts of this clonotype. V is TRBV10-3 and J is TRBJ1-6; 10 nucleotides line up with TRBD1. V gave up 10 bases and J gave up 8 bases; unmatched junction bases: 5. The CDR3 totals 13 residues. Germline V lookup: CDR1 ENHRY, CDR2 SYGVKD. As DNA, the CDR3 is TGTGCCACCGGAGGACAGGGGGATTCACCCCTCCACTTT. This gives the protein CATGGQGDSPLHF.

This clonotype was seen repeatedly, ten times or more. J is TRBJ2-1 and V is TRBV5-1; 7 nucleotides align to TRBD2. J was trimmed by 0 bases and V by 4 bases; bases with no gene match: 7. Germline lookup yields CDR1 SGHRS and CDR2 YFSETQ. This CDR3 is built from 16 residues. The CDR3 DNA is TGCGCCAGCAGCAGAACTAGCGTGAGCTCCTACAATGAGCAGTTCTTC. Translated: CASSRTSVSSYNEQFF.

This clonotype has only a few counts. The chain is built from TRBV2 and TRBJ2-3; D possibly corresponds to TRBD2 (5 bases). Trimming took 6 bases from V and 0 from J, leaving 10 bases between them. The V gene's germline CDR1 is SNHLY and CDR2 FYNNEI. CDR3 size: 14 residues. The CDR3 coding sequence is TGTGCCAGCAGAGGAGGACCTAGCACAGATACGCAGTATTTT. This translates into CASRGGPSTDTQYF.

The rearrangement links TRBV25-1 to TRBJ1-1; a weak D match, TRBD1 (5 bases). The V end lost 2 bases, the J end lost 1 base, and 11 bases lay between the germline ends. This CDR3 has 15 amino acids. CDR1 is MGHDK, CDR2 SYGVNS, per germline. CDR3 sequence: CASSEGVRANTEAFF. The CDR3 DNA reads TGTGCCAGCAGTGAAGGAGTCAGGGCGAACACTGAAGCTTTCTTT.

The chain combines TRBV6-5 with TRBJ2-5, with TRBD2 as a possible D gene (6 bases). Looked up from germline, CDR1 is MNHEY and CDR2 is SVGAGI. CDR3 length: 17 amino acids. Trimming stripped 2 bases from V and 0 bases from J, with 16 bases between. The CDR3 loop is CASSYGGGGTYQETQYF. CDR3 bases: TGTGCCAGCAGTTACGGGGGTGGGGGGACGTACCAAGAGACCCAGTACTTC.

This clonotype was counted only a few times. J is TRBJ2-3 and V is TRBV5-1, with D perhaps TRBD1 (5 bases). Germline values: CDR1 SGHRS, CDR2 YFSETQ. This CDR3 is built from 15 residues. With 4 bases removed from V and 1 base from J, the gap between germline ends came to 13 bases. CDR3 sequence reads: CASSVTQTGTDTQYF. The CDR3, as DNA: TGCGCCAGCAGCGTTACCCAGACAGGCACAGATACGCAGTATTTT.

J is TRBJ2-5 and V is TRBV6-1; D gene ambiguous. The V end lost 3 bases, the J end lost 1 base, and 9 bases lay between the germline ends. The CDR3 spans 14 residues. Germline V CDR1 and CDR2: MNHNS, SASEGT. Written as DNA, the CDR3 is TGTGCCAGCAGTGACAGACTGAGCCAAGAGACCCAGTACTTC. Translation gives CASSDRLSQETQYF.

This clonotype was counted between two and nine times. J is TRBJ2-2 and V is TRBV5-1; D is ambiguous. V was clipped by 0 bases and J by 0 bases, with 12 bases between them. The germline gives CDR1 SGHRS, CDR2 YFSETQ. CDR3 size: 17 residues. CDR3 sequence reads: CASSLVSVSANTGELFF. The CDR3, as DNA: TGCGCCAGCAGCTTGGTTTCGGTATCCGCGAACACCGGGGAGCTGTTTTTT.

The chain's CDR3 is CASSFGTGLMNTEAFF. CDR3 DNA: TGCGCCAGCAGTTTTGGGACAGGCCTCATGAACACTGAAGCTTTCTTT. The chain has TRBV4-1 and TRBJ1-1; 8 bases map to TRBD1. The CDR3 consists of 16 residues. From germline, CDR1 is MGHRA and CDR2 YSYEKL. V shed 6 bases and J 0 bases; nucleotides not matched to a gene: 9.

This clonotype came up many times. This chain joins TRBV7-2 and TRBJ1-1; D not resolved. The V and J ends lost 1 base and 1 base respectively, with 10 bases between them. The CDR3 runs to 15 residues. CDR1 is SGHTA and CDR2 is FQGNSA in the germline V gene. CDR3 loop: CASSLVGLRNTEAFF. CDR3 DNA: TGTGCCAGCAGCTTAGTTGGCCTCAGGAACACTGAAGCTTTCTTT.

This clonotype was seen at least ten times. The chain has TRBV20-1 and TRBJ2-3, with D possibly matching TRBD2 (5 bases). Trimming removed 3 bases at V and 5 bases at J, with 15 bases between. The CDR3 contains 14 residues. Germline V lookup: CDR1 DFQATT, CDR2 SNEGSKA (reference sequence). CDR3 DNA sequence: TGCAGTGCTAGGCCCGGGGAAGGAGGAGATACGCAGTATTTT. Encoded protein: CSARPGEGGDTQYF.

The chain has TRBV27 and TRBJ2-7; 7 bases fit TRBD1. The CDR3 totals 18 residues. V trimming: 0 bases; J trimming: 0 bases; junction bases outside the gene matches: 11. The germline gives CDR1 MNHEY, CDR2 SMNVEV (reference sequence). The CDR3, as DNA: TGTGCCAGCAGTTTATCAGGGTTCGACAGGGTATACTCCTACGAGCAGTACTTC. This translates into CASSLSGFDRVYSYEQYF.

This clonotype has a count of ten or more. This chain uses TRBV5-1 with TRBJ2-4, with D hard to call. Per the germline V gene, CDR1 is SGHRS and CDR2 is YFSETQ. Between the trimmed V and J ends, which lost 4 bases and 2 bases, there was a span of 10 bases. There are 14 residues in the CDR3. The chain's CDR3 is CASSPGRSKNIQYF. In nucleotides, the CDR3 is TGCGCCAGCAGCCCCGGACGGTCCAAAAACATTCAGTACTTC.

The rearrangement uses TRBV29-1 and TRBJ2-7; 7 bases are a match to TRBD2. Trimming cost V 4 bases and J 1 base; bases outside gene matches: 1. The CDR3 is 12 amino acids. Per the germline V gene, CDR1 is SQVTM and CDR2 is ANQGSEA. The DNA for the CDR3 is TGCAGCGTTGGGGGGGGTTCCTACGAGCAGTACTTC. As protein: CSVGGGSYEQYF.

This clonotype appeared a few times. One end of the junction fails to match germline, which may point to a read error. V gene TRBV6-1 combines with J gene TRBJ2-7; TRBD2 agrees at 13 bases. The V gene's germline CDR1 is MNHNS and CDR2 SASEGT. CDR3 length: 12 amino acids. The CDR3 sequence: CASRESGTSGDF. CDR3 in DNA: TGTGCCAGCAGAGAGTCCGGGACTAGCGGGGATTTC.